This T cell receptor beta chain was observed in a study of blood T cell repertoires in COVID-19. Across the whole study: Acute and convalescent COVID-19 specimens originated in the United States, Italy and Spain. Sample material is recorded as cDNA or gDNA derived from T cells, B-cell-depleted T cells, or PBMCs.

The Seattle site enrolled patients during active infection and followed them longitudinally. CDR3 size: 15 residues. Per germline, CDR1 WSHSY and CDR2 SAAADI. V was pared by 6 bases and J by 2 bases, with 14 bases between. Clones were read by immunoSEQ multiplex PCR, and TCRdb kept only the in-frame ones, dropping some. The sample holds roughly 500,000 clones; 85% to 90% are singletons and the top ten take roughly 0.9%. The chain links TRBV10-2 to TRBJ2-1; D is possibly TRBD1 (6 bases). Sequencing was performed on peripheral blood. This clonotype was sampled from a young man with COVID-19, enrolled during active disease. This chain's CDR3 is CASRPGQIPYNEQFF. CDR3 sequence (DNA): TGCGCCAGCAGGCCCGGACAGATTCCCTACAATGAGCAGTTCTTC.